Listed below are T cell receptor beta chains from one sample, sequenced in a study of T and B cells in COVID-19 patients. In TCRdb, the multiplex PCR reads were re-called with MiXCR into one record per CDR3 protein. Of around 3,300 distinct CDR3 sequences in the sample, approximately 22% were seen once. Sequenced sample: blood. The receptor set was obtained from a human donor with active COVID-19. Both conserved end residues are part of each CDR3. The D gene is left open where the match is weak. The size of a clone is reported for some rows only, either as once, few or many, or as a class for expanded clones.

j_call,d_call,clone_size,v_call,cdr3_aa,cdr3_nt
TRBJ1-2,NA,large,TRBV30,CAWSVGFFGYTF,TGTGCCTGGAGTGTAGGATTCTTTGGCTACACCTTC
TRBJ1-1,NA,few,TRBV18,CASSPNSEAFF,TGTGCCAGCTCCCCAAACAGTGAAGCTTTCTTT
TRBJ2-7,TRBD2,few,TRBV20-1,CSARALAGVTGYEQYF,TGCAGTGCTAGAGCCCTAGCGGGAGTAACTGGGTACGAGCAGTACTTC
TRBJ2-3,TRBD2,medium-sized,TRBV6-2/TRBV6-3,CASTYGTSGTDTQYF,TGTGCCAGCACCTACGGGACTAGCGGCACAGATACGCAGTATTTT
TRBJ2-3,TRBD2,NA,TRBV11-3,CASSSTGTSTSTDTQYF,TGTGCCAGCAGCTCAACCGGGACTAGCACTAGCACAGATACGCAGTATTTT
TRBJ2-7,NA,medium-sized,TRBV30,CGAGVSEQYF,TGTGGAGCAGGGGTAAGCGAGCAGTACTTC
TRBJ2-3,TRBD2,medium-sized,TRBV15,CATMRGGRAGADTQYF,TGTGCCACCATGCGAGGCGGGAGGGCCGGGGCAGATACGCAGTATTTT
TRBJ2-1,TRBD1,few,TRBV7-3,CASSTRQGMGEQFF,TGTGCCAGCAGCACCCGACAGGGTATGGGTGAGCAGTTCTTC
TRBJ1-5,TRBD1,NA,TRBV18,CASSPQGANQPQHF,TGTGCCAGCTCTCCCCAGGGGGCCAATCAGCCCCAGCATTTT
TRBJ1-2,TRBD1,few,TRBV6-5,CASSYSYTGVDGYTF,TGTGCCAGCAGTTACTCTTATACAGGGGTCGATGGCTACACCTTC
TRBJ1-1,NA,once,TRBV11-2,CASSLDIGGTRRTEAFF,TGTGCCAGCAGCTTAGATATTGGTGGGACCAGAAGAACTGAAGCTTTCTTT
TRBJ2-7,NA,few,TRBV14,CASSPGGEQYF,TGTGCCAGCAGCCCCGGAGGCGAGCAGTACTTC
TRBJ1-2,NA,NA,TRBV7-9,CASSSVNYGYTF,TGTGCCAGCAGCTCAGTCAACTATGGCTACACCTTC
TRBJ2-7,TRBD1,medium-sized,TRBV27,CASRGQGRYEQYF,TGTGCCAGCAGGGGACAGGGGCGCTACGAGCAGTACTTC
TRBJ2-5,NA,NA,TRBV4-3,CVSSQEPVDETQYF,TGTGTCAGCAGCCAAGAACCCGTGGATGAGACCCAGTACTTC
TRBJ2-3,NA,NA,TRBV9,CASSETSLGDTQYF,TGTGCCAGCAGCGAGACTAGTCTGGGAGATACGCAGTATTTT
TRBJ1-4,NA,NA,TRBV18,CASSFTPLPRDLPNEKLFF,TGTGCCAGCTCTTTCACCCCCCTACCACGGGACCTTCCAAATGAAAAACTGTTTTTT
TRBJ2-7,NA,medium-sized,TRBV18,CASSRGPETYEQYF,TGTGCCAGCTCCCGGGGCCCAGAAACCTACGAGCAGTACTTC
TRBJ2-5,TRBD2,NA,TRBV7-6,CASTDRPGLASQETQYF,TGTGCCAGCACCGATCGGCCGGGACTAGCGAGCCAAGAGACCCAGTACTTC
TRBJ2-3,TRBD1,medium-sized,TRBV6-1,CASSDLDRGTDTQYF,TGTGCCAGCAGTGACCTGGACAGGGGCACAGATACGCAGTATTTT
TRBJ2-7,NA,medium-sized,TRBV6-5,CASSYSTHRVGQYF,TGTGCCAGCAGTTACTCAACACACCGGGTTGGGCAGTACTTC
TRBJ1-6,NA,few,TRBV7-2,CASSPLGLGTYSPLHF,TGTGCCAGCAGCCCTTTGGGGCTAGGGACATATTCACCCCTCCACTTT
TRBJ1-5,NA,NA,TRBV5-6,CASSLGHSNQPQHF,TGTGCCAGCAGCTTAGGCCATAGCAATCAGCCCCAGCATTTT
TRBJ2-1,TRBD2,few,TRBV7-2,CASSLAPSGGPSYNEQFF,TGTGCCAGCAGCTTAGCTCCGTCGGGAGGGCCCAGCTACAATGAGCAGTTCTTC
TRBJ2-7,NA,once,TRBV6-2/TRBV6-3,CASNVSAGTGEQYF,TGTGCCAGCAACGTTTCCGCAGGCACGGGCGAGCAGTACTTC
TRBJ2-1,NA,few,TRBV11-2,CASSSFERNEQFF,TGTGCCAGCAGCAGCTTTGAGCGGAATGAGCAGTTCTTC
TRBJ2-5,NA,medium-sized,TRBV6-6,CASSYGRETQYF,TGTGCCAGCAGTTACGGCCGAGAGACCCAGTACTTC
TRBJ2-1,TRBD2,medium-sized,TRBV6-5,CASSYSSRLAGKNEQFF,TGTGCCAGCAGTTACTCTAGTAGGCTAGCGGGAAAGAATGAGCAGTTCTTC
TRBJ2-7,TRBD2,few,TRBV4-3,CASSQGTSVSYEQYF,TGCGCCAGCAGCCAGGGGACTAGCGTCTCCTACGAGCAGTACTTC
TRBJ2-1,TRBD1,NA,TRBV19,CASSTPHYFLQGASYEQFF,TGTGCCAGTAGTACGCCGCACTATTTCCTACAGGGGGCGTCGTATGAGCAGTTCTTC
TRBJ2-3,TRBD2,medium-sized,TRBV6-1,CASRGTSRGTQYF,TGTGCCAGCAGAGGGACTAGTCGGGGTACGCAGTATTTT
TRBJ2-7,NA,NA,TRBV6-5,CASSLQGGEQYF,TGTGCCAGCAGTCTACAGGGAGGCGAGCAGTACTTC
TRBJ2-1,NA,large,TRBV29-1,CSVGEASPYNEQFF,TGCAGCGTTGGGGAGGCAAGCCCCTACAATGAGCAGTTCTTC
TRBJ2-4,TRBD1,few,TRBV6-2/TRBV6-3,CASSSLTGNIQYF,TGTGCCAGCAGTTCGTTGACAGGGAACATTCAGTACTTC
TRBJ1-5,NA,NA,TRBV7-6,CASSPLGYPQHF,TGTGCCAGCAGCCCTCTGGGTTATCCCCAGCATTTT
TRBJ2-3,TRBD2,medium-sized,TRBV5-1,CASSFGGRAGGDTQYF,TGCGCCAGCAGCTTTGGCGGGAGGGCCGGTGGAGATACGCAGTATTTT
TRBJ1-3,NA,NA,TRBV6-1,CASSQFIGQFSSGNTIYF,TGTGCCAGCAGTCAATTCATTGGACAGTTTTCCTCTGGAAACACCATATATTTT
TRBJ2-3,NA,large,TRBV19,CASSIWGTDTQYF,TGTGCCAGTAGTATATGGGGAACAGATACGCAGTATTTT
TRBJ2-1,TRBD2,NA,TRBV5-6,CASSLGLAGGPSNEQFF,TGTGCCAGCAGCTTGGGACTAGCGGGAGGGCCCAGCAATGAGCAGTTCTTC
TRBJ2-1,TRBD2,NA,TRBV7-2,CASSPSPGGVKYNEQFF,TGTGCCAGCAGCCCCTCCCCGGGGGGAGTGAAATACAATGAGCAGTTCTTC
TRBJ1-5,NA,once,TRBV24-1,CATSDPGVVQPQHF,TGTGCCACCAGTGATCCAGGGGTAGTTCAGCCCCAGCATTTT